The rows below give T cell receptor beta chains drawn from one sample of a study of blood T cell repertoires in COVID-19. Clones were sequenced by immunoSEQ multiplex PCR, and TCRdb holds only the in-frame ones, with some missing. The top ten clones hold 10% to 15% of a sample with about 130,000 clones, 70% to 85% of them seen once. Sequencing was performed on peripheral blood. These receptors were obtained from a woman in her fifties or sixties with acute or convalescent COVID-19. The CDR3 runs from the conserved cysteine through the conserved F or W. The D gene is left open where the match is weak. Not all rows give a size; the values are once, few, many and, for expanded clones, a class.

d_call | clone_size | j_call | v_call | cdr3_nt | cdr3_aa
. | . | TRBJ1-5 | TRBV24-1 | TGTGCCACCAGTGCTAGGGGCGGGGGCAATCAGCCCCAGCATTTT | CATSARGGGNQPQHF
. | few | TRBJ1-2 | TRBV6-1 | TGTGCCAGCAGTGAAGCTGCGGGGGGGTGGGATGGCTACACCTTC | CASSEAAGGWDGYTF
. | . | TRBJ1-2 | TRBV2 | TGTGCCACACAATTACAGGCTCGCTTC | CATQLQARF
. | . | TRBJ2-1 | TRBV3-1/TRBV3-2 | TGTGCCAGCAGCCAAGAATTTTCCAGGCCGTACAATGAGCAGTTCTTC | CASSQEFSRPYNEQFF
TRBD1 | few | TRBJ2-1 | TRBV7-9 | TGTGCCAGCAGCTTAACAGGGGGCGGTTACAATGAGCAGTTCTTC | CASSLTGGGYNEQFF
. | . | TRBJ2-1 | TRBV29-1 | TGCAGCTCCGCCAAAGGGGGGGGTGAGCAGTTCTTC | CSSAKGGGEQFF
TRBD2 | . | TRBJ2-1 | TRBV7-8 | TGTGCCAGCAGCTTCCCCGCGGCAGCGGGGGCCCTCTACAATGAGCAGTTCTTC | CASSFPAAAGALYNEQFF
. | once | TRBJ2-1 | TRBV11-2 | TGTGCCAGCAGCTTACAGGGAATTGTGCACAATGAGCAGTTCTTC | CASSLQGIVHNEQFF
TRBD1 | . | TRBJ1-2 | TRBV7-6 | TGTGCCAGCAGCTTAGGGCGGGACAGGGCCTATGGCTACACCTTC | CASSLGRDRAYGYTF
. | . | TRBJ1-6 | TRBV11-2 | TGTGCCAGCAGCTTCCAGGCCGGGGGAAATTCACCCCTCCACTTT | CASSFQAGGNSPLHF
. | . | TRBJ1-1 | TRBV19 | TGTGCCAGTAGATATCGGGACACTGAAGCTTTCTTT | CASRYRDTEAFF
. | . | TRBJ2-3 | TRBV6-5 | TGTGCCAGCAGAACCAGACTTAGCACAGATACGCAGTATTTT | CASRTRLSTDTQYF
. | . | TRBJ1-2 | TRBV14 | TGTGCCAGCAGCCAATCAGGATGGGGCTACACCTTC | CASSQSGWGYTF
. | . | TRBJ1-5 | TRBV5-6 | TGTGCCAGCAGCTTGGGGGGCCGTCAGCCCCAGCATTTT | CASSLGGRQPQHF
. | . | TRBJ1-1 | TRBV7-9 | TGTGCCAGCAGCTTAGCGCTACAGGCCCAGCACACTGAAGCTTTCTTT | CASSLALQAQHTEAFF
. | . | TRBJ2-7 | TRBV6-5 | TGTGCCAGCCTGCGATGGAGTGACTACGAGCAGTACTTC | CASLRWSDYEQYF
. | once | TRBJ1-2 | TRBV2 | TGTGCCAGCAGTCCCGGAGGGGATAAGATCGGCTACACCTTC | CASSPGGDKIGYTF
. | few | TRBJ1-6 | TRBV19 | TGTGCCAGTAGTATCCGAGGGCAGGGAGGGCCACCCCTCCACTTT | CASSIRGQGGPPLHF
. | . | TRBJ1-2 | TRBV19 | TGTGCCAGTAGTATCAGCTTGCGGGAAGCTCGTAGATATGGCTACACCTTC | CASSISLREARRYGYTF
. | . | TRBJ2-5 | TRBV9 | TGTGCCAGCAGCGAAAGCCCTTCGGGGAGAGAAGAGACCCAGTACTTC | CASSESPSGREETQYF
. | once | TRBJ2-5 | TRBV24-1 | TGTGCCACCAGTGATTTAATCGCGGGACGAGAGACCCAGTACTTC | CATSDLIAGRETQYF
. | . | TRBJ1-1 | TRBV5-1 | TGCGCCAGCAGCTTGGTCGGGGGATGGAACACTGAAGCTTTCTTT | CASSLVGGWNTEAFF
TRBD2 | once | TRBJ2-3 | TRBV4-1 | TGCGCCAGCAGCCAAGATTGGGTAGCGGGGGGGCGTTACACAGATACGCAGTATTTT | CASSQDWVAGGRYTDTQYF
. | . | TRBJ2-1 | TRBV21-1 | TGTGCCAGCAGCCAAACAGGGGCGGCACACACACACCACAATGAGCAGTTCTTC | CASSQTGAAHTHHNEQFF
TRBD2 | . | TRBJ2-1 | TRBV19 | TGTGCCAGTAGTTTCTACGCGGGGGGCCTTAACAATGAGCAGTTCTTC | CASSFYAGGLNNEQFF
TRBD1 | . | TRBJ1-2 | TRBV24-1 | TGTGCCACCAGTGATTATAGACAGGGGAGATATGGCTACACCTTC | CATSDYRQGRYGYTF
. | . | TRBJ1-5 | TRBV6-1 | TGTGCCAGCAGTGGAATTACCAGGGCCGATCAGCCCCAGCATTTT | CASSGITRADQPQHF
. | . | TRBJ1-3 | TRBV5-4 | TGTGCCAGCAGCTTGGACGGGACTGGAAACACCATATATTTT | CASSLDGTGNTIYF
. | . | TRBJ1-2 | TRBV29-1 | TGCAGCGTTGAATCCAGCGACTATGGCTACACCTTC | CSVESSDYGYTF
. | . | TRBJ2-7 | TRBV4-2 | TGTGCCAGCAGCCCAGGAGGATTGGGCGAGCAGTACTTC | CASSPGGLGEQYF
TRBD1 | few | TRBJ1-2 | TRBV6-6 | TGTGCCAGCAGTCGCGACAGGGGTGATGGCTACACCTTC | CASSRDRGDGYTF
. | . | TRBJ1-2 | TRBV3-1/TRBV3-2 | TGTGCCAGCAGCCAAGTTCAGGGTTATGGCTACACCTTC | CASSQVQGYGYTF
TRBD1 | once | TRBJ2-5 | TRBV2 | TGTGCCAGCAGGGACAGGGAGCAGACCCAGTACTTC | CASRDREQTQYF
TRBD1 | . | TRBJ1-2 | TRBV19 | TGTGCCAGTAGGGGACAGGGGCAAAGCAGGGACTATGGCTACACCTTC | CASRGQGQSRDYGYTF
TRBD1 | . | TRBJ1-1 | TRBV6-2/TRBV6-3 | TGTGCCAGCAGCGGACAGGGACAAACAGGAACTGAAGCTTTCTTT | CASSGQGQTGTEAFF
TRBD1 | . | TRBJ2-1 | TRBV7-6 | TGTGCCAGCAGCTTAAGATCGGGACAGGGGAACTTCAATGAGCAGTTCTTC | CASSLRSGQGNFNEQFF
. | few | TRBJ2-7 | TRBV5-1 | TGCGCCAGCAGCTTCGACAGGCTCGCCCCGGGGTACGAGCAGTACTTC | CASSFDRLAPGYEQYF
. | . | TRBJ1-1 | TRBV7-6 | TGTGCCAGCAGCTCCGCTATGGAAGGGGCCGGCTGGGACTTT | CASSSAMEGAGWDF
TRBD1 | few | TRBJ1-2 | TRBV19 | TGTGCCAGTAGCCCACGACAGGGAGAAAGCTATGGCTACACCTTC | CASSPRQGESYGYTF
. | . | TRBJ1-1 | TRBV5-1 | TGCGCCAGCAGCTTGGACAGGGAAGGTACTGAAGCTTTCTTT | CASSLDREGTEAFF
. | . | TRBJ2-7 | TRBV3-1/TRBV3-2 | TGTGCCAGCAGCCAACAGGGGAACGAGCAGTACTTC | CASSQQGNEQYF
. | . | TRBJ1-1 | TRBV7-8 | TGTGCCAGCAGCTTAACGGTCGGGAACACTGAAGCTTTCTTT | CASSLTVGNTEAFF
. | . | TRBJ2-1 | TRBV19 | TGTGCCAGTAGTATAGGTGGAACAGGGAAAAATGAGCAGTTCTTC | CASSIGGTGKNEQFF
. | . | TRBJ1-2 | TRBV11-1 | TGTGCCAGCAGCCGCACAGGGCGTCACTATGGCTACACCTTC | CASSRTGRHYGYTF
. | . | TRBJ1-1 | TRBV6-5 | TGTGCCAGCAGTTCGGGATTGAACACTGAAGCTTTCTTT | CASSSGLNTEAFF
TRBD1 | . | TRBJ1-1 | TRBV3-1/TRBV3-2 | TGTGCCAGCAGGTCCCAGGGGGCGACCGACACTGAAGCTTTCTTT | CASRSQGATDTEAFF
TRBD1 | once | TRBJ1-1 | TRBV27 | TGTGCCAGCAGTCGGACAGGGGGGATGAACACTGAAGCTTTCTTT | CASSRTGGMNTEAFF
TRBD1 | . | TRBJ1-2 | TRBV29-1 | TGCAGCCTGATTGGACAGGGGGAGGATGGCTACACCTTC | CSLIGQGEDGYTF
. | . | TRBJ1-4 | TRBV3-1/TRBV3-2 | TGTGCCAGCGGTTCTGGGCCGCTTAATGAAAAACTGTTTTTT | CASGSGPLNEKLFF
. | . | TRBJ2-5 | TRBV6-1 | TGTGCCAGCAGTGAATTGGGGGGACCAAAGACCCAGTACTTC | CASSELGGPKTQYF
. | . | TRBJ1-6 | TRBV10-1 | TGCGCCAGTATGACAGCTGATAGCTCCTATAATTCACCCCTCCACTTT | CASMTADSSYNSPLHF
. | . | TRBJ1-1 | TRBV5-1 | TGCGCCAGCAGCTTTGACGGGGGCACTGAAGCTTTCTTT | CASSFDGGTEAFF
. | . | TRBJ1-2 | TRBV6-5 | TGTGCCAGCACCCCCGGACACAATTCCTTCTATGGCTACACCTTC | CASTPGHNSFYGYTF
. | . | TRBJ1-1 | TRBV6-4 | TGTGCCAGCCGAGACCGGGATGGGACTGAAGCTTTCTTT | CASRDRDGTEAFF
TRBD1 | . | TRBJ1-2 | TRBV19 | TGTGCCAGTAGTTGGGACAGGGGTAGCTATGGCTACACCTTC | CASSWDRGSYGYTF
. | . | TRBJ2-2 | TRBV7-3 | TGTGCCAGCAGCCCCTTTATAGGGGGGAACACCGGGGAGCTGTTTTTT | CASSPFIGGNTGELFF
. | . | TRBJ2-3 | TRBV19 | TGTGCCAGTAGGAGGGCGGGGACCCGCACAGATACGCAGTATTTT | CASRRAGTRTDTQYF
. | few | TRBJ2-1 | TRBV12-5 | TGTGCTAGTGGTTTGGTAGCGGTTCTAAATGAGCAGTTCTTC | CASGLVAVLNEQFF
. | . | TRBJ1-6 | TRBV2 | TGTGCCAGCAGTGGACAGTCTAATTCACCCCTCCACTTT | CASSGQSNSPLHF
. | . | TRBJ1-1 | TRBV19 | TGTGCCAGTATCTGGAACACTGAAGCTTTCTTT | CASIWNTEAFF